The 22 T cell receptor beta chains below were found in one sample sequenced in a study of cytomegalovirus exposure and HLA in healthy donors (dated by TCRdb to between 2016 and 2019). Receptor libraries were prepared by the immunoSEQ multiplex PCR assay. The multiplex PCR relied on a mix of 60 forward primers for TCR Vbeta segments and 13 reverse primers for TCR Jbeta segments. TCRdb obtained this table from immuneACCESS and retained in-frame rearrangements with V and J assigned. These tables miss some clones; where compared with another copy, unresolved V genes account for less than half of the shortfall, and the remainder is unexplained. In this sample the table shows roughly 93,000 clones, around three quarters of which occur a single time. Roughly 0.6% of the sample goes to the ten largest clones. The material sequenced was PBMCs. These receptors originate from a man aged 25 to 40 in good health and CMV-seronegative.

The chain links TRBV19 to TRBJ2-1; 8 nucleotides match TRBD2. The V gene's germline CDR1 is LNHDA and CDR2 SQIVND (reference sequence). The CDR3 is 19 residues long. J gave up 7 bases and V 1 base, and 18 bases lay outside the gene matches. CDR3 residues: CASSIGDSGTTGKRNEQFF. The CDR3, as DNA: TGTGCCAGTAGTATAGGCGATAGCGGGACTACGGGTAAAAGGAATGAGCAGTTCTTC.

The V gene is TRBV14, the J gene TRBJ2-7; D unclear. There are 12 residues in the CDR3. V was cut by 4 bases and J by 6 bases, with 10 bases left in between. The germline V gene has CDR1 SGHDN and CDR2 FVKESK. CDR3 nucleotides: TGTGCCAGCAGCCCGGCGGCAGTCGAGCAGTACTTC. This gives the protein CASSPAAVEQYF.

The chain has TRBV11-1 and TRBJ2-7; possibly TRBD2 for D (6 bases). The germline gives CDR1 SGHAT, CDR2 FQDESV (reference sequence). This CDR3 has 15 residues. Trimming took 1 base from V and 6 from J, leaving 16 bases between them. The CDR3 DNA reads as TGTGCCAGCAGCTTAGAACCCCGGGAGTGGAGCGAGCAGTACGTC. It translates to CASSLEPREWSEQYV.

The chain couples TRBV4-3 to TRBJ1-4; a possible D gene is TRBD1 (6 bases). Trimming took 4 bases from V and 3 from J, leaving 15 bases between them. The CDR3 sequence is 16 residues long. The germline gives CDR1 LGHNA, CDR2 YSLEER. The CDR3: CASSRDRRPANEKLFF. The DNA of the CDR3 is TGCGCCAGCAGCCGAGACAGGCGCCCGGCTAATGAAAAACTGTTTTTT.

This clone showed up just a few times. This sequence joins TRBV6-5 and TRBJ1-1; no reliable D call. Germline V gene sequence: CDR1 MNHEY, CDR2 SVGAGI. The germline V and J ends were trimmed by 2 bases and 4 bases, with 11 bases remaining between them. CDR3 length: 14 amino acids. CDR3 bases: TGTGCCAGCAGTTACGGAGACCTTCTCACTGAAGCTTTCTTT. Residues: CASSYGDLLTEAFF.

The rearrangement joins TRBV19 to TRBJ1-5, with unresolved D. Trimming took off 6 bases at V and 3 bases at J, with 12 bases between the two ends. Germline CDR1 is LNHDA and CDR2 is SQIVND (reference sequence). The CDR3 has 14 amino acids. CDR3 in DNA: TGTGCCAGTAGGCATCCGGGGTCCAATCAGCCCCAGCATTTT. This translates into CASRHPGSNQPQHF. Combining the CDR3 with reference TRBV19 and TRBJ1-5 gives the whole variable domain DGGITQSPKYLFRKEGQNVTLSCEQNLNHDAMYWYRQDPGQGLRLIYYSQIVNDFQKGDIAEGYSVSREKKESFPLTVTSAQKNPTAFYLCASRHPGSNQPQHFGDGTRLSIL.

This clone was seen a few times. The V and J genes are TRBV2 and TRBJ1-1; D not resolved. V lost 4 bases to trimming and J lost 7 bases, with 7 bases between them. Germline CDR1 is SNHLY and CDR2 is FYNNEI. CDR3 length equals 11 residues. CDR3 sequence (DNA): TGTGCCAGCAGTGGGAGCCTTGAAGCTTTCTTT. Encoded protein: CASSGSLEAFF.

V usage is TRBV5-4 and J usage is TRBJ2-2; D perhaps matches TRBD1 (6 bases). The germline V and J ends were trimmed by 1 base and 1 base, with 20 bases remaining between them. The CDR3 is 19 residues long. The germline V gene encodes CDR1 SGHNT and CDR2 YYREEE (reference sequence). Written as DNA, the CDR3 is TGTGCCAGCAGCTTGCTATCGGGGAGAGGGACACTGAACACCGGGGAGCTGTTTTTT. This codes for CASSLLSGRGTLNTGELFF. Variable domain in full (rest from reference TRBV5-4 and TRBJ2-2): ETGVTQSPTHLIKTRGQQVTLRCSSQSGHNTVSWYQQALGQGPQFIFQYYREEENGRGNFPPRFSGLQFPNYSSELNVNALELDDSALYLCASSLLSGRGTLNTGELFFGEGSRLTVL.

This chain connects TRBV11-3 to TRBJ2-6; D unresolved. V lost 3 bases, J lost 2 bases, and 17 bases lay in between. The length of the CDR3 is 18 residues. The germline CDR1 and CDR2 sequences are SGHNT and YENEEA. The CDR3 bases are TGTGCCAGCAGCTTCTTCGAGGTAGTCTGGGCTGGGGCCAACGTCCTGACTTTC. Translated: CASSFFEVVWAGANVLTF.

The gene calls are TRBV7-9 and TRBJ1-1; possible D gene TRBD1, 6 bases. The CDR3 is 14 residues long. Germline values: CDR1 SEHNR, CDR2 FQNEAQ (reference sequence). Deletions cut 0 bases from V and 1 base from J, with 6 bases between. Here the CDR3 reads CASSLAQGNTEAFF. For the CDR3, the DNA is TGTGCCAGCAGCTTAGCACAGGGGAACACTGAAGCTTTCTTT.

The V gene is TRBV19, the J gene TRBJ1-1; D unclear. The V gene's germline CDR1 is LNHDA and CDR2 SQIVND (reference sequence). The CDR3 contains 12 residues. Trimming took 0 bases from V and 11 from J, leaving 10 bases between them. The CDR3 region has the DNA TGTGCCAGTAGTATAGATTTTCAGCGGGCTTTCTTT. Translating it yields CASSIDFQRAFF.

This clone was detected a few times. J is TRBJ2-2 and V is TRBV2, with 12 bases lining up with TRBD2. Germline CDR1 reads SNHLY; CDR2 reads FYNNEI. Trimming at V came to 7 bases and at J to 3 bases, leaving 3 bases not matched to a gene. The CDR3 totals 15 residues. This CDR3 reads CASKRLAGDTGELFF. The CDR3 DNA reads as TGTGCCAGCAAACGACTAGCGGGAGACACCGGGGAGCTGTTTTTT.

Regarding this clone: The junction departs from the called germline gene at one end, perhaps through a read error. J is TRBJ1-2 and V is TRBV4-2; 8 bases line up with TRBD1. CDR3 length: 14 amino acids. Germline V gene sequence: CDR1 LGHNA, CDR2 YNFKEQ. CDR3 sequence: CASSQDRGPYGYTF. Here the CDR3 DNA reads TGTGCCAGCAGTCAAGACAGGGGTCCTTATGGCTACACCTTC.

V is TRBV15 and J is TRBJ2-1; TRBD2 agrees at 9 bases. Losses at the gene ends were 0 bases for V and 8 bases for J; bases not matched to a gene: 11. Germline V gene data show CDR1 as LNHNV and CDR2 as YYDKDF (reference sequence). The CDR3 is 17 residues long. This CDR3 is CATSRDRSLAGPHEQFF. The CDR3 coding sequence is TGTGCCACCAGCAGAGATCGATCACTAGCGGGTCCCCATGAGCAGTTCTTC. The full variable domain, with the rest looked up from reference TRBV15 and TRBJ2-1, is DAMVIQNPRYQVTQFGKPVTLSCSQTLNHNVMYWYQQKSSQAPKLLFHYYDKDFNNEADTPDNFQSRRPNTSFCFLDIRSPGLGDTAMYLCATSRDRSLAGPHEQFFGPGTRLTVL.

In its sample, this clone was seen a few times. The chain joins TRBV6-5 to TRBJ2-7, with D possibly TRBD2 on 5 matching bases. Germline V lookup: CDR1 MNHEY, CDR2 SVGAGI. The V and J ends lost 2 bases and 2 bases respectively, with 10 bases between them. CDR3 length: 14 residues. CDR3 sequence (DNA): TGTGCCAGCAGTTACGCGGACGGGACCTACGAGCAGTACTTC. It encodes CASSYADGTYEQYF.

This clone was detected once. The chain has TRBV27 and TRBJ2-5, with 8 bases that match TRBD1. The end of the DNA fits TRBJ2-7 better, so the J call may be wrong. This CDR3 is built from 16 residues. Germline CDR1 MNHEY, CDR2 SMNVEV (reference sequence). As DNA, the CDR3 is TGTGCCAGCAGTGCAACTCCAGGGGGCGCCCCCTACGAGCAGTACTTC. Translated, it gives CASSATPGGAPYEQYF.

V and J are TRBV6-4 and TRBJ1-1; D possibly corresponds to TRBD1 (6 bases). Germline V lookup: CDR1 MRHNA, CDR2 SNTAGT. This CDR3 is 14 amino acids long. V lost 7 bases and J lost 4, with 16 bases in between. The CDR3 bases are TGTGCCAGCAACGAAGGGGGGGAGGGCACTGAAGCTTTCTTT. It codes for CASNEGGEGTEAFF.

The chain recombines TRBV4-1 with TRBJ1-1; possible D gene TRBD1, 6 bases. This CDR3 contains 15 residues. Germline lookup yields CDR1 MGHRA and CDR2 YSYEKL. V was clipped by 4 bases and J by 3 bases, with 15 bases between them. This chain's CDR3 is CASSLHRDGYTEAFF. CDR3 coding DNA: TGCGCCAGCAGCCTCCACAGGGACGGATACACTGAAGCTTTCTTT.

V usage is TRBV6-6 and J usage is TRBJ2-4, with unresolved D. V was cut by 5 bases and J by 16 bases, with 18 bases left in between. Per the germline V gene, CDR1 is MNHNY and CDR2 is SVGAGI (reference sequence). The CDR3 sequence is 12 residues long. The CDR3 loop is CASSGPDGPGYF. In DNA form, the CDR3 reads TGTGCCAGCAGTGGGCCTGACGGCCCAGGCTACTTC.

The CDR3 is CAIGQGGPYGYTF. As DNA, the CDR3 is TGTGCCATCGGACAGGGTGGTCCCTATGGCTACACCTTC. This rearrangement joins TRBV2 to TRBJ1-2; TRBD1 agrees at 8 bases. The J segment lost 4 bases and the V segment lost 10 bases, leaving 8 bases of the junction unmatched. Germline V gene sequence: CDR1 SNHLY, CDR2 FYNNEI. This CDR3 region has 13 residues. The whole variable domain, remainder taken from reference TRBV2 and TRBJ1-2, is EPEVTQTPSHQVTQMGQEVILRCVPISNHLYFYWYRQILGQKVEFLVSFYNNEISEKSEIFDDQFSVERPDGSNFTLKIRSTKLEDSAMYFCAIGQGGPYGYTFGSGTRLTVV.

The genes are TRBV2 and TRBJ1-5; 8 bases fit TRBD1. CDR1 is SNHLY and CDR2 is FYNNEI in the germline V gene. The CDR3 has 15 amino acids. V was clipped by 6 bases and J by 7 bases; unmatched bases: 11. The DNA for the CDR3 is TGTGCCAGCAGAGAGGGACAGGCCCTCGGGCAGCCCCAGCATTTT. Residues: CASREGQALGQPQHF. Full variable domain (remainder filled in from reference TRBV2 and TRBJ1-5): EPEVTQTPSHQVTQMGQEVILRCVPISNHLYFYWYRQILGQKVEFLVSFYNNEISEKSEIFDDQFSVERPDGSNFTLKIRSTKLEDSAMYFCASREGQALGQPQHFGDGTRLSIL.

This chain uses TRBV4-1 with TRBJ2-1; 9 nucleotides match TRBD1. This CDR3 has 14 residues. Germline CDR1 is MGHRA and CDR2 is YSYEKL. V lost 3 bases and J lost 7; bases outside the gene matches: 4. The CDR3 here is CASSQGTGSNEQFF. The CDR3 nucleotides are TGCGCCAGCAGCCAGGGGACAGGGAGTAATGAGCAGTTCTTC.